The source of this T cell receptor (beta chain) is a study of regulatory T cells in long-lasting Graves disease. The germline gives CDR1 KGHSH, CDR2 LQKENI. Trimming left V 4 bases short and J 3 bases short, with 7 bases between. The CDR3 extends over 13 amino acids. Investigators prepared the TCR beta libraries by applying iRepertoire HTBI primers and Arm-PCR of CDR3 regions. TCRdb re-analysed the multiplex PCR reads in MiXCR, keeping a single row per CDR3 protein. The repertoire consists of 350,000 to 550,000 distinct CDR3 sequences, with approximately 14% occurring once and the leading ten covering about 15%. Time point meaning: newly diagnosed GD, antithyroid drugs for less than 3 months. PBMCs were the source of the RNA used for TCR sequencing. This clonotype appeared a few times. This same sample was also part of a study on T cells in Graves' hyperthyroidism and ophthalmopathy. That investigation notes: The primer set for the first-round RT-PCR of the TCR CDR3 was HTBI.

This material consisted of peripheral blood mononuclear cells (PBMCs), taken at new diagnosis, from a patient treated with antithyroid drugs. V gene TRBV18 combines with J gene TRBJ1-5; a weak D match, TRBD1 (5 bases). The TCR sequence derives from a woman aged 45-60 years with Graves disease. The CDR3: CASSQDTNQPQHF. CDR3 DNA sequence: TGTGCCAGCTCACAGGACACCAATCAGCCCCAGCATTTT.